One and the same sample provided the 2 T cell receptor beta chains below, sequenced in a study of molecular identifiers for immune sequencing clone quantification. Each CDR3 protein is one row after TCRdb ran MiXCR on the PCR reads. This sample carries about 300,000 distinct CDR3 sequences, over 20% of them seen once, and the ten largest clones take 0.81%. Sequencing was carried out using naive CD8+ T cells from blood, with Jurkat cell RNA spiked in. The subset here: FACS-sorted CD8+CD4-CCR7+CD45RA+ naive T cells. Every receptor here comes from a human donor in good health. Some libraries in this study had Jurkat cell RNA spiked in.

Concerning this clonotype: A much more abundant neighbour one base away suggests this may be a read error. V gene TRBV13 combines with J gene TRBJ2-3; D not resolved. The germline CDR1 and CDR2 sequences are PRHDT and FYEKMQ (reference sequence). The CDR3 sequence is 12 residues long. CDR3 nucleotide sequence: TGTGCCAGCAGCTCCCTCGGACGTACGCGGTATTTT. This gives the protein CASSSLGRTRYF.

This clonotype came up many times. The V call is TRBV7-8, the J call TRBJ2-1; D is unresolved. The V gene lost 3 bases and the J gene lost 5 bases, with 11 bases spanning the gap. This CDR3 spans 14 amino acids. Germline CDR1 SGHVS, CDR2 FQNEAQ. The CDR3, as DNA: TGTGCCAGCAGCTTGTGGGCCCAAGACAATGAGCAGTTCTTC. Protein product: CASSLWAQDNEQFF.